Included here is one T cell receptor beta chain sequence, with context. Its antigen is undetermined. The data originate from a study of T cell responses to AZD1222 COVID-19 vaccine. Study-level results: Repertoire samples came only from after the peak T cell response. Clonal diversity was possibly underestimated, and the donors were mostly white British, with more females.

Germline CDR1 and CDR2: SEHNR and FQNEAQ (reference sequence). CDR3 size: 17 residues. The J segment lost 2 bases and the V segment lost 6 bases, leaving 12 bases of the junction unmatched. Assay: immunoSEQ multiplex PCR; the TCRdb copy retains only in-frame clones and omits some. The profile covers some 180,000 clones, with 92% appearing a single time and roughly 1.6% taken by the ten largest. Here the sequenced sample was peripheral blood, taken on day 0 of AZD1222 vaccination. The sequence was collected from an adult in good health. This chain joins TRBV7-9 and TRBJ2-3, with 9 bases lining up with TRBD2. This chain's CDR3 is CASRGAGGLRNTDTQYF. CDR3 coding DNA: TGTGCCAGCAGGGGTGCGGGAGGGCTGAGAAACACAGATACGCAGTATTTT.